The 31 T cell receptor beta chains reported below all come from one sample, sequenced in a study of cytomegalovirus exposure and HLA in healthy donors. The study ran its PCR with 60 Vbeta and 13 Jbeta primers. Method: immunoSEQ multiplex PCR; TCRdb's copy keeps in-frame clones and lacks some. The repertoire has 150,000 or so clones, roughly three quarters of them found once; the top ten carry roughly 12%. Sequenced material: PBMCs. The receptors stem from a man aged 25 to 40 in good health and CMV-seropositive.

The rearrangement joins TRBV18 to TRBJ2-1; 14 positions match TRBD2. The length of the CDR3 is 16 residues. Germline CDR1 is KGHSH and CDR2 is LQKENI. V was pared by 3 bases and J by 11 bases, with 9 bases of the junction left unmatched. The CDR3 here is CASSPPGTSGGPQQFF. The CDR3 DNA is TGTGCCAGCTCACCCCCCGGGACTAGCGGGGGCCCCCAGCAGTTCTTC. Supplemented by reference TRBV18 and TRBJ2-1, the full variable domain reads NAGVMQNPRHLVRRRGQEARLRCSPMKGHSHVYWYRQLPEEGLKFMVYLQKENIIDESGMPKERFSAEFPKEGPSILRIQQVVRGDSAAYFCASSPPGTSGGPQQFFGPGTRLTVL.

This clone was counted a few times. The chain is built from TRBV6-5 and TRBJ2-1, with 9 bases that match TRBD2. This CDR3 region has 15 residues. Looked up from germline, CDR1 is MNHEY and CDR2 is SVGAGI. V trimming: 0 bases; J trimming: 9 bases; junction bases outside the gene matches: 6. CDR3 loop: CASSYSASGTSEQFF. The CDR3 DNA follows: TGTGCCAGCAGTTACTCTGCTAGCGGGACGAGTGAGCAGTTCTTC.

This chain links TRBV11-2 with TRBJ2-7, with a possible D match to TRBD2 (5 bases). Germline V lookup: CDR1 SGHAT, CDR2 FQNNGV. The CDR3 contains 15 residues. With 6 bases removed from V and 4 bases from J, the gap between germline ends came to 19 bases. The CDR3 DNA follows: TGTGCCAGCAGTCTCGAGGATGGGAGACAATACGAGCAGTACTTC. Its protein product is CASSLEDGRQYEQYF.

J is TRBJ2-7 and V is TRBV7-2; 7 nucleotides line up with TRBD2. The V gene's germline CDR1 is SGHTA and CDR2 FQGNSA. V shed 4 bases and J 1 base; nucleotides not matched to a gene: 10. This CDR3 has 16 residues. CDR3 in DNA: TGTGCCAGCAGCTCGAGCCCTGGCGGGAGTTCCTACGAGCAGTACTTC. It codes for CASSSSPGGSSYEQYF.

Only a few counts were recorded for this clone. An end of the junction does not agree with germline; a read error may underlie this. This chain joins TRBV10-2 and TRBJ1-3, with D unclear. The CDR3 extends over 15 amino acids. Germline loops: CDR1 WSHSY, CDR2 SAAADI. CDR3 sequence: CASSELGGSGNTIYF. CDR3 nucleotides: TGCGCCAGCAGCGAGTTAGGCGGCTCTGGAAACACCATATATTTT.

V is TRBV2 and J is TRBJ2-5; 8 positions match TRBD1. The CDR3 totals 16 residues. The J segment lost 2 bases and the V segment lost 5 bases, leaving 10 bases of the junction unmatched. From germline, CDR1 is SNHLY and CDR2 FYNNEI. This chain's CDR3 is CASSNGQGRRQETQYF. CDR3 in DNA: TGTGCCAGCAGTAATGGACAGGGTAGGAGACAAGAGACCCAGTACTTC.

With regard to this clone: Additional DNA sequences in this sample encode the identical CDR3. The gene calls are TRBV7-3 and TRBJ2-3; 8 bases are shared with TRBD1. The CDR3 covers 14 residues. The V and J ends lost 5 bases and 1 base, in that order; junction bases with no gene match: 2. Germline values: CDR1 SGHTA, CDR2 FQGTGA. CDR3: CASSLGQGTDTQYF. The CDR3 DNA follows: TGTGCCAGCAGCCTGGGACAGGGCACAGATACGCAGTATTTT.

This rearrangement joins TRBV11-2 to TRBJ1-4; the D is unclear. CDR3 size: 13 residues. Trimming shortened V by 1 base and J by 8 bases, and 8 bases separated the two germline ends. Germline V CDR1 and CDR2: SGHAT, FQNNGV. CDR3 amino acids: CASSLVFSEKLFF. The DNA for the CDR3 is TGTGCCAGCAGCTTAGTTTTTTCAGAAAAACTGTTTTTT.

The V call is TRBV19, the J call TRBJ1-5; D may be TRBD1 (6 bases). The CDR3 has 14 residues. Germline loops: CDR1 LNHDA, CDR2 SQIVND (reference sequence). Trimming pared 3 bases from V and 5 bases from J, leaving 11 bases between. The CDR3 DNA follows: TGTGCCAGTAGTATTTGGGGGGGCCATCAGCCCCAGCATTTT. Amino acid sequence: CASSIWGGHQPQHF.

This sequence joins TRBV19 and TRBJ2-5; 9 bases are shared with TRBD2. The CDR3 is 16 residues long. Germline V gives CDR1 LNHDA, CDR2 SQIVND (reference sequence). J was trimmed by 9 bases and V by 3 bases; bases with no gene match: 14. CDR3 DNA: TGTGCCAGTAGTATTGTCGGTCGGGGACTAGCTATGGCCCAGTACTTC. Its translation is CASSIVGRGLAMAQYF.

The table lists this clone with a count of one. The chain carries TRBV27 and TRBJ1-2; D perhaps matches TRBD1 (6 bases). V lost 2 bases to trimming and J lost 7 bases, with 11 bases between them. Germline assignment: CDR1 MNHEY and CDR2 SMNVEV (reference sequence). The CDR3 length is 13 residues. In DNA form, the CDR3 reads TGTGCCAGCAGTTTAAGGGGGACGTTTGGCTACACCTTC. It translates to CASSLRGTFGYTF.

The V gene is TRBV7-9, the J gene TRBJ2-3; 9 bases are a match to TRBD1. The germline gives CDR1 SEHNR, CDR2 FQNEAQ (reference sequence). This CDR3 region has 16 residues. The ends lost 5 bases at V and 3 bases at J; junction bases unmatched: 9. CDR3 in DNA: TGTGCCAGCAGCCAAGCGGACAGGGGAGAAACAGATACGCAGTATTTT. This translates into CASSQADRGETDTQYF.

The rearrangement uses TRBV9 and TRBJ2-7; TRBD2 aligns across 10 bases. Germline loops: CDR1 SGDLS, CDR2 YYNGEE. This CDR3 is built from 13 residues. Unmatched junction bases numbered 3, after V lost 3 bases and J lost 6 bases. CDR3: CASSEGLAPEQYF. In DNA, the CDR3 is TGTGCCAGCAGCGAGGGACTAGCGCCCGAGCAGTACTTC.

The chain links TRBV5-4 to TRBJ2-7; D not certain. V lost 1 base to trimming and J lost 3 bases, with 8 bases between them. Germline lookup yields CDR1 SGHNT and CDR2 YYREEE (reference sequence). This CDR3 region has 13 residues. The DNA for the CDR3 is TGTGCCAGCAGCTTGAACCAGGACTACGAGCAGTACTTC. Protein sequence: CASSLNQDYEQYF.

The chain couples TRBV11-1 to TRBJ2-1; the D is unclear. Germline V gives CDR1 SGHAT, CDR2 FQDESV (reference sequence). V lost 5 bases to trimming and J lost 4 bases, with 12 bases between them. The CDR3 contains 14 residues. CDR3 DNA: TGTGCCAGCAGCCGTAGGCAGGCTTACAATGAGCAGTTCTTC. Amino acid sequence: CASSRRQAYNEQFF.

V and J are TRBV19 and TRBJ2-1, with unresolved D. CDR1 is LNHDA and CDR2 is SQIVND in the germline V gene (reference sequence). This CDR3 spans 14 amino acids. Trimming removed 6 bases from V and 0 bases from J, with 9 bases in between. The CDR3 nucleotides read TGTGCCAGTAGAGGCGGAAGCTCCTACAATGAGCAGTTCTTC. Translating it yields CASRGGSSYNEQFF.

V gene TRBV7-9 combines with J gene TRBJ2-5; D ambiguous. V dropped 2 bases and J dropped 5 bases, with 12 bases sitting between them. The CDR3 sequence is 14 residues long. CDR1 and CDR2 (germline): SEHNR, FQNEAQ (reference sequence). The CDR3 spells CASSLYFSGETQYF. CDR3 sequence (DNA): TGTGCCAGCAGCTTATACTTTTCCGGGGAGACCCAGTACTTC.

The chain links TRBV6-1 to TRBJ1-5, with unresolved D. The CDR3 is made up of 13 amino acids. Trimming removed 0 bases from V and 6 bases from J, with 6 bases in between. CDR1 and CDR2 (germline): MNHNS, SASEGT. As DNA, the CDR3 is TGTGCCAGCAGTGAAGCCCCGGGTCAGCCCCAGCATTTT. It yields the protein CASSEAPGQPQHF.

The rearrangement links TRBV2 to TRBJ2-1, with 7 positions matching TRBD2. The CDR3 loop spans 14 amino acids. Germline CDR1 SNHLY, CDR2 FYNNEI. Losses at the gene ends were 7 bases for V and 11 bases for J; bases not matched to a gene: 14. The CDR3 DNA reads TGTGCCAGCAAAAGCGGGACCCTGGGAGATAAGCAGTTCTTC. Translated, it gives CASKSGTLGDKQFF.

This rearrangement joins TRBV27 to TRBJ2-1; 7 nucleotides agree with TRBD2. Losses at the gene ends were 5 bases for V and 4 bases for J; bases not matched to a gene: 14. Germline V gene data show CDR1 as MNHEY and CDR2 as SMNVEV (reference sequence). This CDR3 has 17 amino acids. For the CDR3, the DNA is TGTGCCAGCAGTCCAAGACGACTAAGCGGGACTTACAATGAGCAGTTCTTC. Its protein is CASSPRRLSGTYNEQFF.

This chain connects TRBV28 to TRBJ1-1; 7 nucleotides align to TRBD1. The trim removed 2 bases at V and 4 bases at J, leaving 7 bases unmatched. In germline, CDR1 is MDHEN, CDR2 SYDVKM. The CDR3 consists of 15 residues. DNA of the CDR3: TGTGCCAGCAGTTTACTAGACAGGGACGTCACTGAAGCTTTCTTT. Translation gives CASSLLDRDVTEAFF.

V and J are TRBV10-3 and TRBJ1-6; D ambiguous. Trimming took off 4 bases at V and 5 bases at J, with 21 bases between the two ends. CDR1 is ENHRY, CDR2 SYGVKD, per germline. This CDR3 has 18 residues. CDR3 amino acids: CAISAAHPWRPHNSPLHF. The CDR3 bases are TGTGCCATCAGTGCAGCCCATCCCTGGAGGCCTCATAATTCACCCCTCCACTTT.

The genes are TRBV4-1 and TRBJ1-1; D is perhaps TRBD1 (6 bases). With 3 bases removed from V and 0 bases from J, the gap between germline ends came to 26 bases. The CDR3 is 20 residues long. Germline assignment: CDR1 MGHRA and CDR2 YSYEKL. The CDR3 nucleotides are TGCGCCAGCAGCCATTTACATATTCAGGGGAGTTTTGCGATGAACACTGAAGCTTTCTTT. As protein: CASSHLHIQGSFAMNTEAFF.

V gene TRBV18 combines with J gene TRBJ1-3; 9 nucleotides line up with TRBD1. This CDR3 has 16 amino acids. The germline V gene encodes CDR1 KGHSH and CDR2 LQKENI. The V and J ends lost 4 bases and 4 bases, in that order; junction bases with no gene match: 8. The CDR3 sequence is CASSQSGQGSGNTIYF. The DNA for the CDR3 is TGTGCCAGCTCACAGTCTGGACAGGGGTCCGGAAACACCATATATTTT.

The chain recombines TRBV18 with TRBJ2-1; 7 nucleotides agree with TRBD2. CDR1 KGHSH and CDR2 LQKENI come from the germline V gene. CDR3 length equals 16 residues. Losses at the gene ends were 3 bases for V and 6 bases for J; bases not matched to a gene: 11. The chain's CDR3 is CASSPLRGGMSNEQFF. The CDR3 DNA follows: TGTGCCAGCTCACCTTTGCGCGGGGGTATGTCCAATGAGCAGTTCTTC.

V is TRBV27 and J is TRBJ1-2, with D possibly being TRBD1 (6 bases). Germline V CDR1 and CDR2: MNHEY, SMNVEV (reference sequence). The CDR3 spans 14 residues. The germline V and J ends were trimmed by 3 bases and 7 bases, with 15 bases remaining between them. The CDR3, as DNA: TGTGCCAGCAGTTTCGCCAGGGGTACTCTTGGCTACACCTTC. Residues: CASSFARGTLGYTF.

This clone has only a few counts. The chain has TRBV29-1 and TRBJ2-7, with TRBD1 matching over 10 bases. CDR1 SQVTM and CDR2 ANQGSEA come from the germline V gene. V shed 0 bases and J 2 bases; nucleotides not matched to a gene: 7. The CDR3 consists of 16 residues. In nucleotides, the CDR3 is TGCAGCGTTGAAGAGGGGGGGACAGGGGAGACCTACGAGCAGTACTTC. It is translated as CSVEEGGTGETYEQYF.

The V gene is TRBV15, the J gene TRBJ1-3; possible D gene TRBD1, 5 bases. Trimming took 4 bases from V and 2 from J, leaving 18 bases between them. Looked up from germline, CDR1 is LNHNV and CDR2 is YYDKDF (reference sequence). CDR3 size: 17 residues. CDR3 in DNA: TGTGCCACCAGCACCTCCCCGGGGGGAACCACTGGAAACACCATATATTTT. It codes for CATSTSPGGTTGNTIYF.

In the case of this clone: Relative to the germline gene, one junction end is altered; a read error may explain this. This chain joins TRBV6-5 and TRBJ1-2; 7 bases align to TRBD1. Germline CDR1 MNHEY, CDR2 SVGAGI. This CDR3 contains 14 residues. As DNA, the CDR3 is TGCGCGACAGGGTTCGGCAATAGTTACTATGGCTACACCTTC. Its translation: CATGFGNSYYGYTF.

J is TRBJ1-1 and V is TRBV13; 9 positions match TRBD1. V was pared by 5 bases and J by 5 bases, with 15 bases of the junction left unmatched. The CDR3 is 17 residues long. Germline loops: CDR1 PRHDT, CDR2 FYEKMQ (reference sequence). The CDR3 here is CASSREQGALRRTEAFF. DNA of the CDR3: TGTGCCAGCAGCCGAGAACAGGGGGCTCTCAGGAGAACTGAAGCTTTCTTT.

This chain connects TRBV6-5 to TRBJ1-2; 8 bases are shared with TRBD1. The germline gives CDR1 MNHEY, CDR2 SVGAGI. V gave up 2 bases and J gave up 3 bases; unmatched junction bases: 8. This CDR3 contains 16 residues. The CDR3 region is CASSYTYRQGHYGYTF. Here the CDR3 DNA reads TGTGCCAGCAGTTACACTTACCGACAGGGGCACTATGGCTACACCTTC.